The 22 T cell receptor beta chains below all came from one sample that was sequenced in a study of naive and memory T cell subsets. An equimolar mix of two oligonucleotides served as the beta constant-region primer for TRBC1 and TRBC2. Four rounds of PCR amplified the ligated cDNA using nested alpha and beta constant-region primers plus SP2. TCRdb used MiXCR to reprocess the UMI-ligation and nested PCR reads, holding one entry per CDR3 protein. The sample lists over 100,000 distinct CDR3 sequences; 30% to 45% were seen once. Sample: central memory CD4+ T cells from blood. Receptors originate from a human donor in good health.

CDR3 in amino acids: CASKGELAGYEQYF. In DNA form, the CDR3 reads TGTGCCAGCAAGGGGGAACTAGCGGGGTACGAGCAGTACTTC. The chain couples TRBV28 to TRBJ2-7, with 10 nucleotides matching TRBD2. This CDR3 region has 14 residues. The V segment lost 7 bases and the J segment 4 bases; nucleotides outside the gene matches: 7. From germline, CDR1 is MDHEN and CDR2 SYDVKM. The full variable domain, in which reference TRBV28 and TRBJ2-7 provide the parts outside the CDR3, is DVKVTQSSRYLVKRTGEKVFLECVQDMDHENMFWYRQDPGLGLRLIYFSYDVKMKEKGDIPEGYSVSREKKERFSLILESASTNQTSMYLCASKGELAGYEQYFGPGTRLTVT.

This rearrangement joins TRBV12-3 or TRBV12-4 to TRBJ1-5; the D is unclear. The length of the CDR3 is 17 residues. Trimming pared 0 bases from V and 4 bases from J, leaving 16 bases between. CDR3 coding DNA: TGTGCCAGCAGTTTAGCGACCCCAAGGAGAGGGAATCAGCCCCAGCATTTT. This translates into CASSLATPRRGNQPQHF.

This clonotype was seen a handful of times. The genes are TRBV5-8 and TRBJ1-2; the D is unclear. The CDR3 covers 14 residues. Trimming took off 0 bases at V and 8 bases at J, with 14 bases between the two ends. Looked up from germline, CDR1 is SGHTS and CDR2 is YDEGEE. CDR3 nucleotides: TGTGCCAGCAGCTTGGATCGGTCCGCGGGGGGCTACACCTTC. Translating it yields CASSLDRSAGGYTF. Based on the CDR3 plus reference TRBV5-8 and TRBJ1-2, the full variable domain is EAGVTQSPTHLIKTRGQQATLRCSPISGHTSVYWYQQALGLGLQFLLWYDEGEERNRGNFPPRFSGRQFPNYSSELNVNALELEDSALYLCASSLDRSAGGYTFGSGTRLTVV.

CDR3 nucleotide sequence: TGTGCCACCGTGAGTATGAACACTGAAGCTTTCTTT. Encoded protein: CATVSMNTEAFF. The genes are TRBV6-6 and TRBJ1-1; D gene ambiguous. The germline gives CDR1 MNHNY, CDR2 SVGAGI (reference sequence). There are 12 residues in the CDR3. V was cut by 10 bases and J by 0 bases, with 9 bases left in between.

This clonotype was observed a handful of times. V gene TRBV19 combines with J gene TRBJ1-5, with D possibly TRBD1 on 5 matching bases. CDR1 is LNHDA and CDR2 is SQIVND in the germline V gene (reference sequence). Trimming shortened V by 7 bases and J by 7 bases, and 17 bases separated the two germline ends. CDR3 length equals 14 residues. This chain's CDR3 is CASIERGSQQPQHF. The DNA of the CDR3 is TGTGCCAGTATCGAGAGGGGTTCCCAACAGCCCCAGCATTTT.

The chain uses TRBV5-1 and TRBJ1-4, with D possibly TRBD1 on 5 matching bases. There are 17 residues in the CDR3. The V and J ends lost 4 bases and 8 bases respectively, with 24 bases between them. Germline assignment: CDR1 SGHRS and CDR2 YFSETQ. The CDR3, as DNA: TGCGCCAGCAGCCTGGGGGGTTCCGGGGGAGCGGAGGAAAAACTGTTTTTT. It encodes CASSLGGSGGAEEKLFF.

This clonotype came up once. The chain is built from TRBV28 and TRBJ2-7; weak D call: TRBD2 (7 bases). The CDR3 extends over 15 amino acids. The germline CDR1 and CDR2 sequences are MDHEN and SYDVKM. V shed 5 bases and J shed 6 bases, with 20 bases lying between them. CDR3 region: CASSPRGAGGSEQYF. The CDR3 DNA follows: TGTGCCAGCAGTCCACGGGGGGCAGGAGGAAGCGAGCAGTACTTC.

V is TRBV28 and J is TRBJ2-7; the match to TRBD1 covers 7 bases. V was pared by 6 bases and J by 0 bases, with 2 bases of the junction left unmatched. The germline V gene encodes CDR1 MDHEN and CDR2 SYDVKM. This CDR3 contains 13 residues. The CDR3 spells CASRGTDSYEQYF. CDR3 DNA: TGTGCCAGCAGGGGGACAGACTCCTACGAGCAGTACTTC.

Only a few counts were recorded for this clonotype. The chain combines TRBV24-1 with TRBJ2-3; 14 bases line up with TRBD2. J was trimmed by 6 bases and V by 3 bases; bases with no gene match: 4. CDR1 is KGHDR and CDR2 is SFDVKD in the germline V gene. CDR3 length: 16 residues. The CDR3 nucleotides are TGTGCCACCAGTGATAGGACTAGCGGGAGGTCGGATACGCAGTATTTT. It translates to CATSDRTSGRSDTQYF.

This chain uses TRBV11-3 with TRBJ2-6, with a weak D call TRBD2 (5 bases). V shed 11 bases and J shed 4 bases, with 9 bases lying between them. CDR1 and CDR2 from the germline V gene are SGHNT and YENEEA. The CDR3 has 12 amino acids. The CDR3 spells CASSGGANVLTF. The CDR3 DNA reads as TGTGCCTCTTCGGGGGGGGCCAACGTCCTGACTTTC. Full variable domain (outside the CDR3, taken from reference TRBV11-3 and TRBJ2-6): EAGVVQSPRYKIIEKKQPVAFWCNPISGHNTLYWYLQNLGQGPELLIRYENEEAVDDSQLPKDRFSAERLKGVDSTLKIQPAELGDSAVYLCASSGGANVLTFGAGSRLTVL.

V usage is TRBV11-3 and J usage is TRBJ1-1; D gene ambiguous. Looked up from germline, CDR1 is SGHNT and CDR2 is YENEEA. V was trimmed by 1 base and J by 2 bases, leaving 5 bases between them. CDR3 length: 13 amino acids. CDR3 coding DNA: TGTGCCAGCAGCTTAGGTAAAAACACTGAAGCTTTCTTT. Its protein product is CASSLGKNTEAFF.

This chain connects TRBV6-5 to TRBJ1-6, with 7 bases identical to TRBD1. The germline V gene encodes CDR1 MNHEY and CDR2 SVGAGI. Trimming cost V 0 bases and J 7 bases; bases outside gene matches: 9. The CDR3 spans 17 residues. CDR3 amino acids: CASSYSRGAGGNSPLHF. For the CDR3, the DNA is TGTGCCAGCAGTTACTCGAGAGGGGCAGGGGGAAATTCACCCCTCCACTTT.

This clonotype was seen a few times. The genes are TRBV20-1 and TRBJ1-3, with D unresolved. Germline values: CDR1 DFQATT, CDR2 SNEGSKA (reference sequence). The CDR3 loop spans 13 amino acids. V was pared by 5 bases and J by 2 bases, with 10 bases between. CDR3 in amino acids: CSALTYTGNTIYF. Written as DNA, the CDR3 is TGCAGTGCTCTTACCTACACTGGAAACACCATATATTTT.

J is TRBJ1-4 and V is TRBV30; TRBD1 aligns across 7 bases. CDR1 is GTSNPN, CDR2 SVGIG, per germline (reference sequence). CDR3 length equals 17 residues. Losses at the gene ends were 1 base for V and 4 bases for J; bases not matched to a gene: 12. The CDR3, as DNA: TGTGCCTGGAGTGCACCGATGCAGACAGGGCTTAATGAAAAACTGTTTTTT. This codes for CAWSAPMQTGLNEKLFF.

The J gene is TRBJ1-1, the V gene TRBV28; unclear D gene. Germline V gene lookup returns CDR1 MDHEN and CDR2 SYDVKM. The CDR3 contains 11 residues. The germline V and J ends were trimmed by 1 base and 3 bases, with 0 bases remaining between them. The CDR3 loop reads CASSLYTEAFF. The DNA of the CDR3 is TGTGCCAGCAGTTTATACACTGAAGCTTTCTTT.

This clonotype turned up a few times. The rearrangement uses TRBV12-5 and TRBJ2-5, with D tentatively TRBD1 or TRBD2 (5 bases each). Germline V CDR1 and CDR2: LGHNT, FRNRAP. This CDR3 region has 13 residues. Trimming left V 7 bases short and J 1 base short, with 10 bases between. The chain's CDR3 is CASAPGGQETQYF. CDR3 coding DNA: TGTGCTAGTGCACCTGGGGGCCAAGAGACCCAGTACTTC.

This chain connects TRBV9 to TRBJ2-6, with 11 bases lining up with TRBD2. The germline V gene encodes CDR1 SGDLS and CDR2 YYNGEE. The CDR3 runs to 19 residues. Trimming removed 0 bases from V and 1 base from J; junction bases left unmatched: 6. As DNA, the CDR3 is TGTGCCAGCAGCGTAGAGACTAGCGGGATCTTTTCTGGGGCCAACGTCCTGACTTTC. The encoded protein is CASSVETSGIFSGANVLTF.

This clonotype has ten or more counts. V is TRBV28 and J is TRBJ2-7; D not certain. V was cut by 6 bases and J by 4 bases, with 13 bases left in between. Germline V gene data show CDR1 as MDHEN and CDR2 as SYDVKM. The CDR3 is 13 amino acids. CDR3 DNA: TGTGCCAGCAGCCGCCCAGCCATATACGAGCAGTACTTC. Translation gives CASSRPAIYEQYF. Full variable domain (missing parts from reference TRBV28 and TRBJ2-7): DVKVTQSSRYLVKRTGEKVFLECVQDMDHENMFWYRQDPGLGLRLIYFSYDVKMKEKGDIPEGYSVSREKKERFSLILESASTNQTSMYLCASSRPAIYEQYFGPGTRLTVT.

The chain recombines TRBV4-1 with TRBJ1-5; D unclear. The CDR3 sequence is 14 residues long. Germline CDR1 is MGHRA and CDR2 is YSYEKL. The germline V and J ends were trimmed by 6 bases and 5 bases, with 14 bases remaining between them. The CDR3 region has the DNA TGCGCCAGCAGGCCGCGACTGGGCGATCAGCCCCAGCATTTT. This sequence encodes CASRPRLGDQPQHF.

There are many counts of this clonotype. The chain combines TRBV7-9 with TRBJ2-3, with 7 bases matching TRBD2. The germline gives CDR1 SEHNR, CDR2 FQNEAQ (reference sequence). Trimming cost V 5 bases and J 6 bases; bases outside gene matches: 11. The CDR3 length is 15 residues. The CDR3: CASSPWTSQFDTQYF. CDR3 nucleotides: TGTGCCAGCAGCCCCTGGACTAGTCAGTTTGATACGCAGTATTTT.

The gene calls are TRBV9 and TRBJ1-1, with unresolved D. The ends were cut back, 0 bases at V and 3 bases at J, with 12 bases in the middle. The CDR3 runs to 15 residues. CDR1 and CDR2 (germline): SGDLS, YYNGEE. Here the CDR3 reads CASSVAANPDTEAFF. The CDR3 region has the DNA TGTGCCAGCAGCGTAGCAGCAAATCCGGACACTGAAGCTTTCTTT.

This chain links TRBV4-2 with TRBJ2-3; TRBD2 is a possible D gene (6 bases). Trimming removed 1 base at V and 0 bases at J, with 11 bases between. Germline V gene lookup returns CDR1 LGHNA and CDR2 YNFKEQ. This CDR3 has 16 residues. CDR3 sequence (DNA): TGTGCCAGCAGCCAAGGGGGAGGTACTAGCACAGATACGCAGTATTTT. Translation: CASSQGGGTSTDTQYF.